The rows below give T cell receptor beta chains drawn from one sample of a study of blood T cell repertoires in COVID-19. Assay used: immunoSEQ multiplex PCR; TCRdb lists only in-frame clones, some missing. This sample has about 370,000 clones, with around 87% found just once. The sequenced material came from PBMCs or T cells enriched from blood (not recorded which). These receptor sequences come from a young man who had recovered from COVID-19. Each CDR3 is given with its conserved first and last residue. A D gene is named only where the DNA matches it firmly. Size tells how often a clone was seen (once, few, many) or the class of an expanded clone, and some rows leave it out.

d_call: TRBD1
v_call: TRBV19
j_call: TRBJ1-2
clone_size: -
cdr3_nt: TGTGCCAGTACCCACCGACAGGGACCGACCTATAACTATGGCTACACCTTC
cdr3_aa: CASTHRQGPTYNYGYTF

d_call: -
v_call: TRBV28
j_call: TRBJ2-7
clone_size: -
cdr3_nt: TGTGCCAGCAGTTCAACCGGGCTTGGGGGCCGCGAGCAGTACTTC
cdr3_aa: CASSSTGLGGREQYF

d_call: -
v_call: TRBV6-1
j_call: TRBJ1-2
clone_size: once
cdr3_nt: TGTGCCAGCAGTGAACACCGTGACTACGGCTACACCTTC
cdr3_aa: CASSEHRDYGYTF

d_call: -
v_call: TRBV23-1
j_call: TRBJ2-2
clone_size: -
cdr3_nt: TGCGCCAGCAGTCATATCCGTAACACCGGGGAGCTGTTTTTT
cdr3_aa: CASSHIRNTGELFF

d_call: -
v_call: TRBV9
j_call: TRBJ1-2
clone_size: -
cdr3_nt: TGTGCCAGCAGCGTAGAGGGCGGGTTAGAGTATGGCTACACCTTC
cdr3_aa: CASSVEGGLEYGYTF

d_call: TRBD1
v_call: TRBV5-5
j_call: TRBJ2-2
clone_size: -
cdr3_nt: TGTGCCAGCAGCTTCACAGGGGGCGTTTACACCGGGGAGCTGTTTTTT
cdr3_aa: CASSFTGGVYTGELFF

d_call: -
v_call: TRBV5-4
j_call: TRBJ2-7
clone_size: -
cdr3_nt: TGTGCCAGCAGCTTAGGCGGGACTTCGGGACTCTACGAGCAGTACTTC
cdr3_aa: CASSLGGTSGLYEQYF

d_call: -
v_call: TRBV5-1
j_call: TRBJ2-2
clone_size: -
cdr3_nt: TGCGCCAGCAGCACAAACACCGGGGAGCTGTTTTTT
cdr3_aa: CASSTNTGELFF

d_call: -
v_call: TRBV3-1/TRBV3-2
j_call: TRBJ1-2
clone_size: -
cdr3_nt: TGTGCCAGCAGCCAAGATTATTCCCAGGGGCGAACCTTC
cdr3_aa: CASSQDYSQGRTF

d_call: TRBD2
v_call: TRBV7-9
j_call: TRBJ2-1
clone_size: few
cdr3_nt: TGTGCCAGCAGCTCCCCAAGGGGCGGGAGTAAGTATGAGCAGTTCTTC
cdr3_aa: CASSSPRGGSKYEQFF

d_call: TRBD1
v_call: TRBV18
j_call: TRBJ1-5
clone_size: once
cdr3_nt: TGTGCCAGCTCATCGGGACAGATGGGCAATCAGCCCCAGCATTTT
cdr3_aa: CASSSGQMGNQPQHF

d_call: -
v_call: TRBV5-6
j_call: TRBJ2-3
clone_size: -
cdr3_nt: TGTGCCAGCAGCTTTCTCACAGATACGCAGTATTTT
cdr3_aa: CASSFLTDTQYF

d_call: -
v_call: TRBV19
j_call: TRBJ2-2
clone_size: -
cdr3_nt: TGTGCCAGTGGGGCGCTCTATAACACCGGGGAGCTGTTTTTT
cdr3_aa: CASGALYNTGELFF